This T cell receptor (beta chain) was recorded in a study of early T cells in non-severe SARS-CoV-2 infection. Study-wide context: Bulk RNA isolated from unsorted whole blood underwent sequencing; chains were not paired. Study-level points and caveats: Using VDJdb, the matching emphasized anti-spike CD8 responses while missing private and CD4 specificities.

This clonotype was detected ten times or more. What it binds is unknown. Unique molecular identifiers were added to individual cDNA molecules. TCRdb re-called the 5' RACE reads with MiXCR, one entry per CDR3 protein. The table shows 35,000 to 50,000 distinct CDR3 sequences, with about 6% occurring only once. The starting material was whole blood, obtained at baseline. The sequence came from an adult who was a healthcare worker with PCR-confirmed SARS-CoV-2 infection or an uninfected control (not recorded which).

The CDR3 loop reads CSVDGRTGELFF. DNA for the CDR3: TGCAGCGTTGACGGACGGACCGGGGAGCTGTTTTTT. The chain recombines TRBV29-1 with TRBJ2-2; D remains ambiguous. Germline V gene data show CDR1 as SQVTM and CDR2 as ANQGSEA. The CDR3 loop spans 12 amino acids. V dropped 3 bases and J dropped 5 bases, with 7 bases sitting between them.